This T cell receptor beta chain is from a study of cytotoxic CD8 clonotypes in ibrutinib-treated CLL. Some clones are missing from TCRdb's copy, which holds only in-frame ones; the method was immunoSEQ multiplex PCR. The sample yields some 200,000 clones, 70% seen once. This CDR3 has 14 amino acids. The V and J ends lost 6 bases and 8 bases, in that order; junction bases with no gene match: 13. Germline CDR1 reads SQVTM; CDR2 reads ANQGSEA. The gene calls are TRBV29-1 and TRBJ2-4; 7 bases agree with TRBD1. This TCR came from a human donor with chronic lymphocytic leukemia. The source was PBMCs, collected after 12 months of ibrutinib treatment. The CDR3 here is CSVQGQTAFDIQYF. The CDR3 nucleotides are TGCAGCGTCCAGGGACAGACGGCTTTCGACATTCAGTACTTC.